A selection of T cell receptor beta chains follows, all from one sample in a study of cytotoxic CD8 clonotypes in ibrutinib-treated CLL. The repertoire was sequenced with immunoSEQ multiplex PCR; TCRdb's copy has only in-frame clones and lacks some. The repertoire holds roughly 150,000 clones, with 84% as singletons. The specimen comprised PBMCs, sampled after 24 months of ibrutinib treatment. Source of these receptors: a human donor with chronic lymphocytic leukemia. Each CDR3 is given with its conserved first and last residue. A D gene is named only where the DNA matches it firmly. The size field is filled for only some rows; it gives once, few, many or a size class.

J: TRBJ2-1; V: TRBV25-1; D: TRBD1; size: .; DNA: TGTGCCAGCAGTGAATTTGACAGGGGGGCTACTGAGCAGTTCTTC; CDR3: CASSEFDRGATEQFF
J: TRBJ1-4; V: TRBV9; D: .; size: few; DNA: TGTGCCAGCAGCTTCCGGGACGCACAGGAAAAACTGTTTTTT; CDR3: CASSFRDAQEKLFF
J: TRBJ2-1; V: TRBV11-3; D: .; size: .; DNA: TGTGCCAGCAGCTTAGAAACCAATGAGCAGTTCTTC; CDR3: CASSLETNEQFF
J: TRBJ1-2; V: TRBV7-6; D: .; size: .; DNA: TGTGCCAGCAGCTTGGGCAGCCAAAACTATGGCTACACCTTC; CDR3: CASSLGSQNYGYTF
J: TRBJ1-2; V: TRBV14; D: .; size: .; DNA: TGTGCCAGCAGCAGACTCGGGAAAATCTATGGCTACACCTTC; CDR3: CASSRLGKIYGYTF
J: TRBJ2-7; V: TRBV5-6; D: .; size: .; DNA: TGTGCCAGCAGCTCGGGGTACGAGCAGTACTTC; CDR3: CASSSGYEQYF
J: TRBJ2-2; V: TRBV7-2; D: .; size: few; DNA: TGTGCCAGCAGATCCTCAGGGGAGCTGTTTTTT; CDR3: CASRSSGELFF
J: TRBJ1-3; V: TRBV27; D: .; size: .; DNA: TGTGCCAGCCGCCCCCGGCAGCTCTCTGGAAACACCATATATTTT; CDR3: CASRPRQLSGNTIYF
J: TRBJ1-5; V: TRBV27; D: .; size: .; DNA: TGTGCCAGCAGTCGTCACAGGGATCAGCCCCAGCATTTT; CDR3: CASSRHRDQPQHF
J: TRBJ2-7; V: TRBV6-8; D: TRBD2; size: .; DNA: TGTGCCACCACCAAGGAGGCTAGCGGGCCGTACCCTTCCTACGAGCAGTACTTC; CDR3: CATTKEASGPYPSYEQYF
J: TRBJ2-3; V: TRBV7-9; D: TRBD2; size: .; DNA: TGTGCCAGCAGCGAAACTAGCGGGAGACCCACAGATACGCAGTATTTT; CDR3: CASSETSGRPTDTQYF
J: TRBJ1-2; V: TRBV19; D: TRBD1; size: .; DNA: TGTGCCAGTACCGTACCGGGACAGGGGACCGGCTACACCTTC; CDR3: CASTVPGQGTGYTF
J: TRBJ1-2; V: TRBV29-1; D: TRBD1; size: .; DNA: TGCAGCGTTTCGGCAGGGGGAGTTCAAACCTTC; CDR3: CSVSAGGVQTF
J: TRBJ1-1; V: TRBV5-1; D: .; size: .; DNA: TGCGCCAGCAGCCCCCAAGCAGGGGTGAACACTGAAGCTTTCTTT; CDR3: CASSPQAGVNTEAFF
J: TRBJ1-6; V: TRBV5-1; D: .; size: .; DNA: TGCGCCAGCAGCCGCCTCGACAGGACCCCTCCCCTCCACTTT; CDR3: CASSRLDRTPPLHF
J: TRBJ1-1; V: TRBV11-1; D: .; size: .; DNA: TGTGCCAGCAGCCTAGCGCAGGGGCAGACTGAAGCTTTCTTT; CDR3: CASSLAQGQTEAFF
J: TRBJ1-5; V: TRBV7-2; D: TRBD1; size: .; DNA: TGTGCCAGCAGCAGGCAACAGGGGGCGAATCAGCCCCAGCATTTT; CDR3: CASSRQQGANQPQHF
J: TRBJ2-3; V: TRBV6-6; D: TRBD2; size: .; DNA: TGTGCCAGCAGTAAGACTAGCGGGAGCGGAGTGGATACGCAGTATTTT; CDR3: CASSKTSGSGVDTQYF
J: TRBJ1-2; V: TRBV7-6; D: .; size: .; DNA: TGTGCCAGCAGCTTCACTAACTATGGCTACACCTTC; CDR3: CASSFTNYGYTF
J: TRBJ1-4; V: TRBV28; D: TRBD1; size: .; DNA: TGTGCCAGCAGTACTTCCGGGACAGCTGAAAAACTGTTTTTT; CDR3: CASSTSGTAEKLFF
J: TRBJ2-2; V: TRBV5-1; D: TRBD1; size: .; DNA: TGCGCCAGCAGCACCGGACAGGGGGCGACCGGGGAGCTGTTTTTT; CDR3: CASSTGQGATGELFF
J: TRBJ1-4; V: TRBV5-6; D: .; size: .; DNA: TGTGCCAGCAGCTGGGGGAGGCCTAATGAAAAACTGTTTTTT; CDR3: CASSWGRPNEKLFF